These 26 T cell receptor beta chains originate from one sample sequenced in a study of blood T cells in healthy people across ages. Next came a second PCR, run for roughly 6 to 11 cycles, which used a sample-barcoded 5' primer along with a J-beta primer mix. TCRdb re-called the 5' RACE reads through MiXCR, storing one row per CDR3 protein. The sample yields around 1,800,000 distinct CDR3 sequences, about two fifths seen once. The sequenced sample consisted of blood. The receptors derive from a human donor in good health.

This chain links TRBV20-1 with TRBJ1-2, with D possibly matching TRBD1 (5 bases). Between the trimmed V and J ends, which lost 1 base and 4 bases, there was a span of 10 bases. Germline V lookup: CDR1 DFQATT, CDR2 SNEGSKA (reference sequence). The CDR3 covers 13 residues. The CDR3 spells CSARVGAGYGYTF. The CDR3 DNA reads as TGCAGTGCTAGAGTCGGGGCGGGCTATGGCTACACCTTC.

This clonotype was found a few times. V is TRBV5-1 and J is TRBJ1-1; TRBD1 might be the D (6 bases). The germline gives CDR1 SGHRS, CDR2 YFSETQ. V was cut by 4 bases and J by 0 bases, with 10 bases left in between. The CDR3 has 14 amino acids. The DNA of the CDR3 is TGCGCCAGCAGCCGGGACATCATGAACACTGAAGCTTTCTTT. It is translated as CASSRDIMNTEAFF.

The chain has TRBV9 and TRBJ2-7, with D possibly matching TRBD2 (7 bases). Germline V gene data show CDR1 as SGDLS and CDR2 as YYNGEE. The V and J ends lost 4 bases and 4 bases respectively, with 24 bases between them. The length of the CDR3 is 17 residues. This CDR3 is CASSLNPVEGGGYEQYF. The CDR3 nucleotides are TGTGCCAGCAGCCTAAACCCCGTCGAAGGGGGGGGGTACGAGCAGTACTTC. The full variable domain, completed using reference TRBV9 and TRBJ2-7, is DSGVTQTPKHLITATGQRVTLRCSPRSGDLSVYWYQQSLDQGLQFLIQYYNGEERAKGNILERFSAQQFPDLHSELNLSSLELGDSALYFCASSLNPVEGGGYEQYFGPGTRLTVT.

The J gene is TRBJ1-1, the V gene TRBV6-6; maybe TRBD1 (5 bases). V was trimmed by 6 bases and J by 3 bases, leaving 11 bases between them. The CDR3 extends over 13 amino acids. The germline V gene encodes CDR1 MNHNY and CDR2 SVGAGI (reference sequence). In DNA form, the CDR3 reads TGTGCCAGCAGCCACCAACAGGACACTGAAGCTTTCTTT. Translating gives CASSHQQDTEAFF.

The chain uses TRBV2 and TRBJ1-2; possibly TRBD1 for D (6 bases). Trimming pared 10 bases from V and 7 bases from J, leaving 22 bases between. This CDR3 has 14 amino acids. Germline V gene lookup returns CDR1 SNHLY and CDR2 FYNNEI. CDR3: CAITTGTLYSGYTF. The DNA for the CDR3 is TGTGCCATTACTACCGGGACATTATACTCTGGCTACACCTTC. Filled out from reference TRBV2 and TRBJ1-2, the complete variable domain reads EPEVTQTPSHQVTQMGQEVILRCVPISNHLYFYWYRQILGQKVEFLVSFYNNEISEKSEIFDDQFSVERPDGSNFTLKIRSTKLEDSAMYFCAITTGTLYSGYTFGSGTRLTVV.

The chain has TRBV9 and TRBJ2-6, with D unresolved. The CDR3 is made up of 17 amino acids. The germline gives CDR1 SGDLS, CDR2 YYNGEE. Trimming pared 0 bases from V and 0 bases from J, leaving 10 bases between. DNA of the CDR3: TGTGCCAGCAGCGTAGCTATGGGGTACTCTGGGGCCAACGTCCTGACTTTC. Its protein is CASSVAMGYSGANVLTF.

A word on this clonotype: The junction departs from germline at one end; a sequencing error may be responsible. The chain links TRBV5-1 to TRBJ1-2, with 7 positions matching TRBD1. Germline CDR1 is SGHRS and CDR2 is YFSETQ. The length of the CDR3 is 14 residues. CDR3: CASSPQGQNYGYTF. The DNA of the CDR3 is TGTGCCAGCAGCCCACAGGGGCAAAACTATGGCTACACCTTC.

The rearrangement uses TRBV29-1 and TRBJ1-1; no clear D gene. Per germline, CDR1 SQVTM and CDR2 ANQGSEA. The germline V and J ends were trimmed by 5 bases and 0 bases, with 13 bases remaining between them. The CDR3 contains 14 residues. CDR3 amino acids: CSVTLQKLNTEAFF. The CDR3 DNA reads TGCAGCGTTACCCTACAGAAATTGAACACTGAAGCTTTCTTT.

This clonotype was picked up a small number of times. The rearrangement joins TRBV12-3 or TRBV12-4 to TRBJ1-1, with a possible D match to TRBD1 (5 bases). V was pared by 5 bases and J by 0 bases, with 16 bases between. The CDR3 sequence is 16 residues long. The CDR3 is CASSTLGRGMNTEAFF. The CDR3, as DNA: TGTGCCAGCAGTACACTCGGACGGGGCATGAACACTGAAGCTTTCTTT.

J is TRBJ2-7 and V is TRBV20-1; D might be TRBD2 (6 bases). Between the trimmed V and J ends, which lost 4 bases and 5 bases, there was a span of 15 bases. From germline, CDR1 is DFQATT and CDR2 SNEGSKA (reference sequence). The CDR3 consists of 13 residues. The CDR3 DNA is TGCAGTGCTAACCGGGACTCCCATAACGAGCAGTACTTC. It codes for CSANRDSHNEQYF.

In its sample, this clonotype was seen a few times. The J gene is TRBJ2-7, the V gene TRBV29-1; D might be TRBD1 (5 bases). Germline V gene data show CDR1 as SQVTM and CDR2 as ANQGSEA. Trimming removed 3 bases at V and 0 bases at J, with 15 bases between. The CDR3 spans 15 residues. CDR3 region: CSVEADSSSSYEQYF. CDR3 nucleotide sequence: TGCAGCGTTGAGGCAGACAGTTCGAGCTCCTACGAGCAGTACTTC.

This clonotype showed up just a few times. The CDR3 nucleotides read TGCAGCGCTACCTGGGGGGGACCGGGGACCCAGTACTTC. Protein sequence: CSATWGGPGTQYF. The rearrangement links TRBV29-1 to TRBJ2-5, with 7 bases fitting TRBD2. Germline assignment: CDR1 SQVTM and CDR2 ANQGSEA. This CDR3 comprises 13 residues. With V trimmed by 7 bases and J by 7 bases, 12 bases remained unmatched.

Notes on this clonotype: The junction departs from germline at one end; a sequencing error may be responsible. V gene TRBV5-1 combines with J gene TRBJ2-5, with D perhaps TRBD2 (6 bases). Germline V lookup: CDR1 SGHRS, CDR2 YFSETQ. The CDR3 is 14 amino acids. In DNA, the CDR3 is TGCGCCAGCGGCTTGGTTAGCGGCCAAGAGACCCAGTACTTC. Its translation is CASGLVSGQETQYF.

The genes are TRBV20-1 and TRBJ1-2; TRBD1 agrees at 11 bases. The CDR3 has 14 amino acids. CDR1 is DFQATT and CDR2 is SNEGSKA in the germline V gene (reference sequence). The junction had 5 bases not matched to a gene; V was cut back by 3 bases and J by 5 bases. CDR3 region: CSARPGTGGYGYTF. For the CDR3, the DNA is TGCAGTGCTAGGCCGGGGACAGGGGGTTATGGCTACACCTTC.

This clonotype was counted between two and nine times. In nucleotides, the CDR3 is TGTGCCATTTGGACTCCCCGGGACAGGGGTGCGTGGGAGCAGTTCTTC. Residues: CAIWTPRDRGAWEQFF. The gene calls are TRBV24-1 and TRBJ2-1, with 10 bases identical to TRBD1. The CDR3 totals 16 residues. Germline loops: CDR1 KGHDR, CDR2 SFDVKD. V lost 11 bases, J lost 10 bases, and 19 bases stayed unmatched.

The chain carries TRBV7-9 and TRBJ1-1; D is uncertain. CDR3 length: 13 amino acids. The V gene lost 5 bases and the J gene lost 4 bases, with 11 bases spanning the gap. Germline V gene data show CDR1 as SEHNR and CDR2 as FQNEAQ (reference sequence). The CDR3 coding sequence is TGTGCCAGCAGCCCAGAGTCGGGCACTGAAGCTTTCTTT. It encodes CASSPESGTEAFF.

The chain combines TRBV5-1 with TRBJ2-4; D is perhaps TRBD2 (7 bases). The J call may be faulty, since TRBJ2-7 better matches the DNA end. The CDR3 length is 14 residues. The V gene's germline CDR1 is SGHRS and CDR2 YFSETQ. The CDR3 is CASILQPGGHEQYF. The CDR3 nucleotides read TGCGCCAGCATCCTACAACCGGGGGGCCACGAGCAGTACTTC.

The chain has TRBV5-1 and TRBJ2-1; no clear D. CDR3 length equals 14 residues. Germline CDR1 is SGHRS and CDR2 is YFSETQ. V was shortened by 7 bases and J by 3 bases, with 14 bases between the two germline ends. The CDR3 coding sequence is TGCGCCAGCCAAGAAGACCATTTCTACAATGAGCAGTTCTTC. Amino acid sequence: CASQEDHFYNEQFF.

V and J are TRBV27 and TRBJ1-6, with D unclear. The V and J ends lost 4 bases and 8 bases respectively, with 12 bases between them. This CDR3 contains 14 residues. The germline gives CDR1 MNHEY, CDR2 SMNVEV (reference sequence). CDR3 loop: CASSSQGSYSPLHF. The CDR3 bases are TGTGCCAGCAGTTCCCAAGGGTCGTATTCACCCCTCCACTTT.

This clonotype has just a few counts. This chain uses TRBV7-2 with TRBJ1-6, with D maybe TRBD1 (5 bases). Germline loops: CDR1 SGHTA, CDR2 FQGNSA. V gave up 1 base and J gave up 0 bases, with 16 bases separating them. The CDR3 is 19 residues long. The CDR3 nucleotides are TGTGCCAGCAGCTTAGAATGGTCAGGGCCAAGCTCCTATAATTCACCCCTCCACTTT. It is translated as CASSLEWSGPSSYNSPLHF. The full variable domain, rest sourced from reference TRBV7-2 and TRBJ1-6, is GAGVSQSPSNKVTEKGKDVELRCDPISGHTALYWYRQSLGQGLEFLIYFQGNSAPDKSGLPSDRFSAERTGGSVSTLTIQRTQQEDSAVYLCASSLEWSGPSSYNSPLHFGNGTRLTVT.

The chain couples TRBV7-9 to TRBJ2-4; D is perhaps TRBD1 (6 bases). CDR1 and CDR2 (germline): SEHNR, FQNEAQ (reference sequence). The CDR3 consists of 15 residues. The ends were cut back, 5 bases at V and 5 bases at J, with 16 bases in the middle. CDR3: CASSPSTGSENIQYF. In nucleotides, the CDR3 is TGTGCCAGCAGCCCCTCCACAGGGTCGGAAAACATTCAGTACTTC.

In the case of this clonotype: Mismatch with germline at one junction end may stem from a read error. This chain uses TRBV30 with TRBJ2-5; 7 bases map to TRBD1. The CDR3 is 13 residues long. Per germline, CDR1 GTSNPN and CDR2 SVGIG (reference sequence). The CDR3 protein is CAWSNRGQGTQYF. CDR3 in DNA: TGTGCCTGGAGTAACAGGGGACAAGGGACCCAGTACTTC. Full variable domain (outside the CDR3, taken from reference TRBV30 and TRBJ2-5): SQTIHQWPATLVQPVGSPLSLECTVEGTSNPNLYWYRQAAGRGLQLLFYSVGIGQISSEVPQNLSASRPQDRQFILSSKKLLLSDSGFYLCAWSNRGQGTQYFGPGTRLLVL.

This clonotype was recorded a few times. The rearrangement links TRBV20-1 to TRBJ2-3; possibly TRBD1 or TRBD2 for D (5 bases each). In germline, CDR1 is DFQATT, CDR2 SNEGSKA (reference sequence). Trimming removed 3 bases at V and 0 bases at J, with 7 bases between. The CDR3 totals 13 residues. The CDR3 spells CSASGDSTDTQYF. CDR3 bases: TGCAGTGCTAGCGGGGACAGCACAGATACGCAGTATTTT.

The chain couples TRBV20-1 to TRBJ2-3; 12 nucleotides align to TRBD2. Germline trimming cut 2 bases from V and 4 bases from J; bases unmatched to any gene: 10. Germline CDR1 and CDR2: DFQATT and SNEGSKA (reference sequence). The CDR3 spans 17 residues. The CDR3 DNA reads TGCAGTGCTAGACGCCGCTCCGCTAGCGGGGGGGCAGATACGCAGTATTTT. It is translated as CSARRRSASGGADTQYF.

The V call is TRBV3-1, the J call TRBJ2-7; 10 bases are a match to TRBD2. Germline V gene data show CDR1 as LGHDT and CDR2 as YNNKEL (reference sequence). The J segment lost 5 bases and the V segment lost 0 bases, leaving 19 bases of the junction unmatched. The CDR3 runs to 20 residues. CDR3 loop: CASSQDDRAGGLLAIHEQYF. The CDR3 DNA reads TGTGCCAGCAGCCAAGATGACAGAGCGGGGGGGCTTTTGGCGATCCACGAGCAGTACTTC.

This clonotype was recorded a few times. J is TRBJ2-7 and V is TRBV7-2; D might be TRBD2 (6 bases). V was cut by 5 bases and J by 8 bases, with 28 bases left in between. CDR1 and CDR2 from the germline V gene are SGHTA and FQGNSA. The CDR3 runs to 17 residues. The CDR3, as DNA: TGTGCCAGCAGCCCCGAGCCCGGACGGGAGAGAGGTCGCAAGCAGTACTTC. Protein product: CASSPEPGRERGRKQYF.